A selection of T cell receptor beta chains follows, all from one sample in a study of cytomegalovirus exposure and HLA in healthy donors. The method was immunoSEQ multiplex PCR; TCRdb's version includes in-frame clones alone and lacks a portion of them. The sample lists roughly 160,000 clones, around three quarters occurring once. The sequencing sample was made of PBMCs. These receptors were collected from a woman between 45 and 65 years old in good health and CMV-seropositive. Each CDR3 is given with its conserved first and last residue. Each record gives: J gene, D gene, clone size, V gene, CDR3 DNA, CDR3 protein. D genes are given only for firm matches. Some rows mark clone size as missing; the rest say once, few, many or name a class of expanded clone.

>TRBJ2-3|NA|once|TRBV9
TGTGCCAGCAGCGTAGTTGGGGGCAGCAGCACAGATACGCAGTATTTT
CASSVVGGSSTDTQYF
>TRBJ2-5|TRBD1|NA|TRBV9
TGTGCCAGCAACCGAGGACAGGGTGGAGGAGAGACCCAGTACTTC
CASNRGQGGGETQYF
>TRBJ2-1|NA|NA|TRBV9
TGTGCCAGCAGCGTAGCTCCGGTACAGTCCTCCTACAATGAGCAGTTCTTC
CASSVAPVQSSYNEQFF
>TRBJ2-5|TRBD2|few|TRBV28
TGTGCCAGCATGTTCTCCCGACTAGCCTCGGGAGAGACCCAGTACTTC
CASMFSRLASGETQYF
>TRBJ2-5|TRBD2|NA|TRBV7-2
TGTGCCAGCAGCTTACTCCTAGCGGGAGGTGGAGAGACCCAGTACTTC
CASSLLLAGGGETQYF
>TRBJ2-1|NA|once|TRBV2
TGTGCCAGCAGTCGAGGACAGAGCTCCTACAATGAGCAGTTCTTC
CASSRGQSSYNEQFF
>TRBJ2-7|NA|few|TRBV6-5
TGTGCCAGCAGTTACCTTTCAGGGCCGCTTTACGAGCAGTACTTC
CASSYLSGPLYEQYF
>TRBJ1-1|NA|NA|TRBV27
TGTGCCAGCAGTTTATTGGCCCGGGAGGCGCCCACTGAAGCTTTCTTT
CASSLLAREAPTEAFF
>TRBJ1-2|NA|few|TRBV18
TGTGCCAGCTCACCACGGGGCCTGAACTATGGCTACACCTTC
CASSPRGLNYGYTF
>TRBJ1-4|NA|NA|TRBV7-2
TGTGCCAGCAGCCGGGGCGGGAGCGAAAAACTGTTTTTT
CASSRGGSEKLFF